The rows below give T cell receptor beta chains drawn from one sample of a study of Graves' ophthalmopathy and Graves' hyperthyroidism. TCRdb reprocessed the multiplex PCR reads with MiXCR, giving one entry per CDR3 protein. The sample yields 340,000 or so distinct CDR3 sequences, roughly 15% seen once. Material for sequencing was peripheral blood. The receptors derive from an adult man with Graves' ophthalmopathy. CDR3s include the opening cysteine and the closing phenylalanine or tryptophan. The order of the fields is D gene, V gene, J gene, clone size, CDR3 protein, CDR3 DNA. D genes are given only for firm matches. Some rows mark clone size as missing; the rest say once, few, many or name a class of expanded clone.

>-|TRBV6-5|TRBJ2-7|-
CASSWDAAGMGEQYF
TGTGCCAGCAGTTGGGATGCGGCGGGGATGGGAGAGCAGTACTTC
>TRBD2|TRBV6-2/TRBV6-3|TRBJ2-7|-
CASSPDHSGPTDEQYF
TGTGCCAGCAGTCCAGATCATAGCGGGCCCACCGACGAGCAGTACTTC
>TRBD2|TRBV12-3/TRBV12-4|TRBJ2-2|-
CASSLGAGAYTGELFF
TGTGCCAGCAGTTTAGGAGCGGGAGCATACACCGGGGAGCTGTTTTTT
>-|TRBV30|TRBJ1-1|many
CAWSEGENTEAFF
TGTGCCTGGAGTGAAGGGGAAAACACTGAAGCTTTCTTT
>TRBD2|TRBV14|TRBJ2-5|-
CASSQGLAGKETQYF
TGTGCCAGCAGCCAAGGCCTAGCGGGGAAAGAGACCCAGTACTTC
>-|TRBV5-1|TRBJ1-2|few
CASSLDRDDGYTF
TGCGCCAGCAGCTTGGACAGGGACGATGGCTACACCTTC
>-|TRBV6-2/TRBV6-3|TRBJ2-5|-
CASSSLDSQETQYF
TGTGCCAGCAGTTCGCTGGACAGCCAAGAGACCCAGTACTTC
>-|TRBV18|TRBJ2-7|few
CASSSTPPGAIYEQYF
TGTGCCAGCTCGTCGACCCCCCCGGGGGCTATATACGAGCAGTACTTC
>TRBD2|TRBV11-2|TRBJ2-7|once
CASSSGRASGSHEQYF
TGTGCCAGCAGCTCGGGCCGGGCTAGCGGGAGCCACGAGCAGTACTTC
>-|TRBV13|TRBJ2-7|many
CASSLGRGPGTEQYF
TGTGCCAGCAGCTTAGGACGGGGACCTGGTACCGAGCAGTACTTC
>-|TRBV10-3|TRBJ1-2|many
CAISDVAKLYGYTF
TGTGCCATCAGTGACGTGGCGAAACTCTATGGCTACACCTTC
>-|TRBV28|TRBJ2-5|many
CASSPERGETQYF
TGTGCCAGCAGTCCCGAGAGGGGAGAGACCCAGTACTTC
>-|TRBV18|TRBJ1-3|many
CASSPDNSGNTIYF
TGTGCCAGCTCACCTGACAACTCTGGAAACACCATATATTTT
>TRBD1|TRBV12-3/TRBV12-4|TRBJ2-5|many
CASSLAPGTGGQETQYF
TGTGCCAGCAGTTTAGCCCCCGGGACAGGTGGACAAGAGACCCAGTACTTC
>TRBD1|TRBV7-3|TRBJ2-4|many
CASSLETGLAKNIQYF
TGTGCCAGCAGCCTAGAGACAGGGTTAGCCAAAAACATTCAGTACTTC
>-|TRBV10-3|TRBJ1-1|many
CAIIGESRTEAFF
TGTGCCATCATCGGCGAATCGCGCACTGAAGCTTTCTTT
>TRBD2|TRBV7-6|TRBJ2-5|many
CASSLEPSGSGETQYF
TGTGCCAGCAGCTTAGAACCTAGCGGGAGCGGGGAGACCCAGTACTTC
>-|TRBV28|TRBJ1-5|many
CASSRQEDSNQPQHF
TGTGCCAGCAGTCGACAGGAGGATAGCAATCAGCCCCAGCATTTT
>TRBD2|TRBV4-3|TRBJ2-2|many
CASSPQRGGPTGELFF
TGCGCCAGCAGCCCTCAGCGGGGGGGGCCAACCGGGGAGCTGTTTTTT
>TRBD1|TRBV12-3/TRBV12-4|TRBJ1-1|many
CASRDRGPGTEAFF
TGTGCCAGCAGGGACAGGGGGCCTGGCACTGAAGCTTTCTTT
>-|TRBV9|TRBJ2-2|many
CASTADRLTGELFF
TGTGCCAGCACCGCGGATAGACTTACCGGGGAGCTGTTTTTT
>TRBD1|TRBV12-3/TRBV12-4|TRBJ1-2|many
CASSPTGDGYTF
TGTGCCAGCAGTCCTACAGGGGATGGCTACACCTTC
>-|TRBV6-2/TRBV6-3|TRBJ2-5|many
CASRPDREGEETQYF
TGTGCCAGCAGACCCGACAGGGAGGGGGAAGAGACCCAGTACTTC
>-|TRBV4-3|TRBJ2-7|many
CASSQRGDSLYEQYF
TGCGCCAGCAGCCAAAGGGGGGACTCCCTCTACGAGCAGTACTTC
>-|TRBV30|TRBJ1-1|few
CAWSAFSGGTEAFF
TGTGCCTGGAGCGCCTTTTCTGGGGGGACTGAAGCTTTCTTT
>TRBD2|TRBV11-3|TRBJ2-5|-
CASSSSGLALGTQYF
TGTGCCAGCAGCTCTTCCGGACTAGCCCTAGGGACCCAGTACTTC
>-|TRBV5-1|TRBJ2-2|many
CASSLDGKNTGELFF
TGCGCCAGCAGCTTGGACGGTAAAAACACCGGGGAGCTGTTTTTT
>-|TRBV12-3/TRBV12-4|TRBJ2-5|-
CASSLTNLETQYF
TGTGCCAGCAGTTTGACAAACCTGGAGACCCAGTACTTC
>-|TRBV4-1|TRBJ1-2|many
CASSQPGDGYTF
TGCGCCAGCAGCCAACCCGGGGATGGCTACACCTTC
>-|TRBV3-1|TRBJ2-5|many
CASSQDPRVGLEQETQYF
TGTGCCAGCAGCCAAGACCCCCGTGTCGGACTTGAGCAAGAGACCCAGTACTTC
>TRBD1|TRBV4-2|TRBJ1-2|many
CASTPKGTQGALVYGYTF
TGTGCCAGCACCCCTAAGGGCACACAGGGGGCGCTGGTCTATGGCTACACCTTC
>-|TRBV6-2/TRBV6-3|TRBJ2-5|many
CASSYNPPETQYF
TGTGCCAGCAGTTACAACCCACCCGAGACCCAGTACTTC
>TRBD1|TRBV7-9|TRBJ2-7|many
CASSFTGTGDNEQYF
TGTGCCAGCAGCTTCACGGGGACAGGTGATAACGAGCAGTACTTC
>TRBD1|TRBV6-1|TRBJ1-5|many
CASRGQGVKPQHF
TGTGCCAGCAGAGGACAGGGAGTCAAGCCCCAGCATTTT
>TRBD2|TRBV18|TRBJ2-1|many
CASSPPRGGSTYNEQFF
TGTGCCAGCTCACCACCAAGGGGCGGGAGTACCTACAATGAGCAGTTCTTC
>-|TRBV7-2|TRBJ2-5|many
CASPLGVSGAEETQYF
TGTGCCAGTCCCCTTGGGGTTTCTGGCGCCGAAGAGACCCAGTACTTC
>-|TRBV5-1|TRBJ2-5|many
CASSPWDTAAAETQYF
TGCGCCAGCAGCCCGTGGGACACCGCCGCCGCAGAGACCCAGTACTTC
>-|TRBV20-1|TRBJ2-5|many
CSWGRVEETQYF
TGCAGTTGGGGCAGGGTAGAAGAGACCCAGTACTTC
>TRBD2|TRBV9|TRBJ2-4|many
CASSVTSGPRDIQYF
TGTGCCAGCAGCGTAACTAGCGGGCCACGGGACATTCAGTACTTC
>TRBD1|TRBV7-8|TRBJ1-5|many
CASSIGTGDSNQPQHF
TGTGCCAGCAGCATTGGGACAGGGGATAGCAATCAGCCCCAGCATTTT
>TRBD1|TRBV5-1|TRBJ2-5|many
CASSNRQGQETQYF
TGCGCCAGCAGCAACCGACAGGGACAAGAGACCCAGTACTTC
>TRBD2|TRBV6-5|TRBJ2-5|many
CASKGLAVETQYF
TGTGCCAGCAAGGGACTAGCTGTGGAGACCCAGTACTTC
>-|TRBV5-1|TRBJ1-5|-
CASSAGGSSSNQPQHF
TGCGCCAGCAGCGCCGGGGGTAGCAGCAGCAATCAGCCCCAGCATTTT
>-|TRBV20-1|TRBJ1-5|many
CSVRGPGNQPQHF
TGCAGTGTTCGGGGGCCGGGGAATCAGCCCCAGCATTTT
>-|TRBV5-1|TRBJ1-1|many
CASSLAGPSEVAEAFF
TGCGCCAGCAGCTTGGCCGGTCCCTCTGAGGTCGCTGAAGCTTTCTTT
>TRBD2|TRBV5-1|TRBJ2-5|-
CASSLAPAGGRETQYF
TGCGCCAGCAGCTTGGCTCCTGCGGGGGGGCGTGAGACCCAGTACTTC
>-|TRBV6-2/TRBV6-3|TRBJ1-2|many
CASTDFYGYTF
TGTGCCAGTACAGACTTCTATGGCTACACCTTC
>TRBD1|TRBV6-5|TRBJ1-1|many
CASRTGGENTEAFF
TGTGCCAGCAGAACAGGGGGTGAGAACACTGAAGCTTTCTTT
>-|TRBV6-1|TRBJ1-2|many
CASTIQADLGGYTF
TGTGCCAGCACGATTCAGGCGGACTTGGGCGGCTACACCTTC
>-|TRBV5-1|TRBJ1-1|many
CASMEGTMNTEAFF
TGCGCCAGCATGGAAGGGACAATGAACACTGAAGCTTTCTTT
>TRBD2|TRBV4-2|TRBJ2-7|many
CASSQEGGTTYEQYF
TGTGCCAGCAGCCAAGAGGGGGGGACGACCTACGAGCAGTACTTC
>TRBD1|TRBV10-3|TRBJ2-5|many
CAASTGARETQYF
TGTGCCGCCTCAACAGGGGCGAGAGAGACCCAGTACTTC
>-|TRBV28|TRBJ2-7|-
CASSLIGMYEQYF
TGTGCCAGCAGTTTGATAGGGATGTACGAGCAGTACTTC